This TCR beta chain was obtained from a study of T cell repertoires in cytomegalovirus infection. Across the study: Newly reported HLA-C-restricted and thoroughly characterized HLA-B-restricted CMV epitopes were employed. It can be stated that public TCR beta signatures indicated CMV infection as well as a matching HLA type. Study findings and constraints: The response measured ex vivo was dominated by TCR beta clonotypes (HLA-C-restricted and CMV-specific). Pooled public TCR beta family frequency picked out CMV carriers with the relevant HLA.

Concerning this clonotype: Its cognate antigen is unknown.

TCRdb re-analysed the reads in MiXCR, keeping a single row per CDR3 protein. The top ten hold 13% of the sample, which has 750,000 to 900,000 distinct CDR3 sequences, almost 30% seen once. CDR1 and CDR2 (germline): MNHEY, SMNVEV (reference sequence). The V and J ends lost 8 bases and 3 bases respectively, with 19 bases between them. This CDR3 is 15 amino acids long. The sequence came from a human donor in good health (CMV status not recorded). Some clones in this sample may be carry-over from other donors' samples. The sequencing here drew on cultured CD8+ T cells from PBMCs, taken from culture after CMV antigen stimulation. This chain links TRBV27 with TRBJ1-2; D may be TRBD1 (5 bases). The DNA of the CDR3 is TGTGCCAGCGCCCGGGCCCGGGACGGAGACTATGGCTACACCTTC. Protein product: CASARARDGDYGYTF.